The entry that follows covers one TCR beta chain sequence. Its antigen is unknown. The CDR3 does not end in the conserved phenylalanine or tryptophan, so this is likely a read error. The limits of the CDR3 on the DNA are not certain, so only TCRdb's listed CDR3 is given. TCRdb re-analysed the multiplex PCR reads in MiXCR, keeping a single row per CDR3 protein. Of more than 200,000 distinct CDR3 sequences in the sample, about 34% were seen once. The sample belongs to a study of breast tumors, draining lymph nodes, adjacent tissues. Notes on the study in general: Data fit most tumor T cells coming from lymph node, expanding in tumor. Tumor TCR diversity was below lymph nodes but above nontumor tissue. Luminal-like breast cancer showed significantly greater tumor-nontumor repertoire similarity than basal-like breast cancer did. That most tumor T cells come from lymph nodes remained unproven.

The lymph nodes were axillary draining lymph nodes from breast cancer patients. The CDR3 is 10 residues long, counting both termini. Germline loops: CDR1 MRHNA, CDR2 SNTAGT. The sequence was obtained from a female donor with breast cancer. Some clones in this sample may be carry-over from other donors' samples. Sequenced: axillary lymph node tissue. The chain couples TRBV6-4 to TRBJ1-4. The CDR3: CASSDLCGKV.